The sequence of this T cell receptor (beta chain) was determined in a study of beta chain features in type 1 diabetes. Trimming removed 4 bases at V and 5 bases at J, with 11 bases between. Germline assignment: CDR1 SGHDN and CDR2 FVKESK. There are 14 residues in the CDR3. This clone was counted only a few times. Since all of the isolated RNA was reverse transcribed, expressed TCRB transcripts were what got sequenced. Repertoires were generated with immunoSEQ multiplex PCR, while TCRdb's copy carries only in-frame clones and drops some. The data show around 200,000 clones, about 13% seen once. The receptor was isolated from a woman between 18 and 30 years old in good health. Sequencing used central memory CD4+ T cells from blood. The V and J genes are TRBV14 and TRBJ2-2; D might be TRBD1 (5 bases). The CDR3 DNA reads TGTGCCAGCAGCCTCAGGGTCGGAACCGGGGAGCTGTTTTTT. Its protein product is CASSLRVGTGELFF.